This T cell receptor (beta chain) came from a study of T-cell memory formation after mild COVID-19 (dated by TCRdb to the early 2020s). The study in broad terms: TCR sequence clusters from the two donors were found to be largely donor specific. In a couple of donors, T-cell clones that expanded and contracted after mild COVID-19 were followed by sequencing TCRalpha and TCRbeta repertoires longitudinally. Two young, previously healthy adult volunteers made up the cohort, one male and one female. The study at large found these results: Some responding clones were found in pre-infection memory, which suggests that pre-existing cross-reactive memory T cells took part in the SARS-CoV-2 response. Whether the second-wave clones peaking on day 37 were SARS-CoV-2 specific was not confirmed. Only a couple of mild cases were covered in the study, and larger cohorts including severe cases with pre-infection samples were considered necessary. Clones that contracted from day 15 to 85 showed balanced CD4/CD8 phenotypes, whereas a second wave of clones that expanded from day 15 to 37 leaned towards CD4+. Contracting CD4+ clones were located mainly in the CM and EM memory subsets, whereas CD8+ clones were found to be enriched in EMRA.

Comments on this clonotype: The target of this receptor is not known. No base quality information exists; no much larger clone differs at one position.

The CDR3 starts with the cysteine, ends with the phenylalanine, and has 15 residues. The DNA shown is the 45-base CDR3, in frame from base 1. In the germline V gene (reference sequence), CDR1 corresponds to SEHNR and CDR2 to FQNEAQ. V and J lose 0 bases and 3 bases, and a span of 9 bases separates them. Sequenced using an Illumina NovaSeq 6000. TCRalpha and TCRbeta cDNA libraries were built by 5'RACE with constant-segment primers, adding sample barcodes and unique molecular identifiers. RNA was extracted from every sample with Trizol reagent. Library amplification was performed in two PCR steps, and a second sample barcode and Illumina TruSeq adapters were introduced in the second step. Sequencing of libraries was performed on an Illumina NovaSeq with 2 x 150 bp paired-end reads. The study's own analysis went as follows. Demultiplexing of reads and collapsing into UMI-guided consensus sequences were performed with migec v1.2.7. Using mixcr v2.1.11, UMI consensuses were aligned to TRA and TRB V and J templates and then assembled into clonotypes. A clonotype was counted as expanded or contracted only if both edgeR and NoisET called the change significant, with noise models trained on biological replicates. For edgeR calls, the thresholds were a false discovery rate-adjusted p below 0.01 and a log2 fold-change of 1. As an exploratory analysis of dynamics, max-normalized trajectories of the 1000 most abundant clonotypes were examined by PCA with hierarchical clustering. Separately sequenced CD4+ and CD8+ repertoires were used to assign a CD4 or CD8 phenotype to each responding clone. Using fastp at Q25 and MiXCR, TCRdb reprocessed the public reads and kept productive beta chains. All rows with the same CDR3 protein become a single entry with the most common DNA and genes. What appears here as the V and J calls and clone size reflects TCRdb's work, not the paper's. The sample table shows roughly 620,000 distinct CDR3 sequences, and under 20% are seen once. 12% of the sample belongs to the ten largest clones.

PBMCs were isolated by Ficoll-Paque density gradient centrifugation. This receptor chain uses TRBV7-9 and TRBJ2-1; the D gene is perhaps TRBD1 or TRBD2, each of them matching over 5 bases. The TCR sequence derives from an adult woman who had mild COVID-19 (a few samples of this study predate the infection). The sample titles of this study are shuffled in the database, so cell type and time point are left out; the donor was told from shared clones. Sequenced sample: PBMCs or a T cell subset sorted from them (not recorded which). The DNA reads TGTGCCAGCAGCTTAGCGGGACCCGTCTACAATGAGCAGTTCTTC. This sequence encodes CASSLAGPVYNEQFF.